This entry lists 21 T cell receptor beta chains sequenced from one sample in a study of blood T cell repertoires in COVID-19. The data were produced by immunoSEQ multiplex PCR, yet TCRdb's version contains in-frame clones alone and is incomplete. The sample lists roughly 150,000 clones, 80% to 90% occurring once. Sequenced material: peripheral blood. The receptors were gathered from a woman aged 80 or older with acute or convalescent COVID-19.

The chain carries TRBV28 and TRBJ2-5; weak D call: TRBD2 (5 bases). Germline V gives CDR1 MDHEN, CDR2 SYDVKM. Trimming pared 5 bases from V and 6 bases from J, leaving 16 bases between. The CDR3 runs to 14 residues. The CDR3 is CASSTVGVTKTQYF. CDR3 DNA: TGTGCCAGCAGTACGGTCGGGGTAACAAAGACCCAGTACTTC.

This sequence joins TRBV6-2 or TRBV6-3 and TRBJ2-3; D remains ambiguous. This CDR3 has 12 amino acids. Germline values: CDR1 MNHEY, CDR2 SVGEGT. Trimming removed 0 bases from V and 9 bases from J, with 7 bases in between. DNA of the CDR3: TGTGCCAGCAGTTACTCTCGGTTGACGCAGTATTTT. This gives the protein CASSYSRLTQYF.

V usage is TRBV20-1 and J usage is TRBJ2-7; TRBD2 aligns across 10 bases. CDR1 is DFQATT, CDR2 SNEGSKA, per germline (reference sequence). The CDR3 is 14 residues long. J was trimmed by 0 bases and V by 3 bases; bases with no gene match: 2. This chain's CDR3 is CSASASGGSYEQYF. CDR3 sequence (DNA): TGCAGTGCTAGTGCTAGCGGGGGCTCCTACGAGCAGTACTTC.

The rearrangement links TRBV4-2 to TRBJ2-2; TRBD1 matches at 7 bases. The trim removed 4 bases at V and 1 base at J, leaving 9 bases unmatched. Germline CDR1 LGHNA, CDR2 YNFKEQ. CDR3 length: 17 amino acids. CDR3 in amino acids: CASSLEATGRNTGELFF. DNA for the CDR3: TGTGCCAGCAGCCTAGAAGCGACAGGGAGGAACACCGGGGAGCTGTTTTTT.

This clone was counted ten times or more. This sequence joins TRBV4-2 and TRBJ2-5; 10 bases are a match to TRBD1. Germline CDR1 and CDR2: LGHNA and YNFKEQ. Trimming cost V 0 bases and J 13 bases; bases outside gene matches: 11. The length of the CDR3 is 15 residues. As DNA, the CDR3 is TGTGCCAGCAGCCAAGAGGGGGACAGGGGCCCGTCCCGGTACTTC. This encodes CASSQEGDRGPSRYF.

The chain has TRBV4-1 and TRBJ1-4; D might be TRBD1 (5 bases). V was trimmed by 0 bases and J by 8 bases, leaving 13 bases between them. CDR3 length: 15 amino acids. CDR1 MGHRA and CDR2 YSYEKL come from the germline V gene. CDR3 region: CASSQESAGWEKLFF. CDR3 DNA: TGCGCCAGCAGCCAAGAATCCGCAGGGTGGGAAAAACTGTTTTTT.

This clone has a single count. The gene calls are TRBV7-9 and TRBJ1-6; tentatively, D is TRBD1 (6 bases). Germline V gives CDR1 SEHNR, CDR2 FQNEAQ (reference sequence). This CDR3 is 14 amino acids long. Trimming stripped 5 bases from V and 10 bases from J, with 15 bases between. The CDR3 reads CASSAQGALSPLHF. Written as DNA, the CDR3 is TGTGCCAGCAGCGCACAGGGTGCTCTATCACCCCTCCACTTT.

The chain employs TRBV15 and TRBJ1-4, with D unresolved. The CDR3 has 14 amino acids. Trimming pared 1 base from V and 4 bases from J, leaving 7 bases between. Germline V gives CDR1 LNHNV, CDR2 YYDKDF (reference sequence). The CDR3 protein is CATSRVRFNEKLFF. In DNA form, the CDR3 reads TGTGCCACCAGCAGAGTTCGGTTTAATGAAAAACTGTTTTTT.

The rearrangement uses TRBV5-5 and TRBJ2-3; 7 nucleotides agree with TRBD2. Germline V gene lookup returns CDR1 SGHKS and CDR2 YYEKEE (reference sequence). J gave up 2 bases and V 1 base, and 4 bases lay outside the gene matches. The CDR3 is 15 residues long. The DNA for the CDR3 is TGTGCCAGCAGCTTGTCAGCGGGAAACACAGATACGCAGTATTTT. Its translation: CASSLSAGNTDTQYF.

The chain employs TRBV7-9 and TRBJ1-4; the match to TRBD1 covers 8 bases. CDR1 is SEHNR, CDR2 FQNEAQ, per germline (reference sequence). After removal of 5 bases from V and 3 bases from J, the junction contained 5 bases not matched to a gene. This CDR3 has 15 amino acids. CDR3 DNA: TGTGCCAGCAGCCCAGGACAGGGAGCTAATGAAAAACTGTTTTTT. Its protein product is CASSPGQGANEKLFF.

The chain is built from TRBV2 and TRBJ2-2; 9 positions match TRBD1. V was clipped by 7 bases and J by 5 bases; unmatched bases: 5. This CDR3 comprises 14 residues. Germline assignment: CDR1 SNHLY and CDR2 FYNNEI. This chain's CDR3 is CASKGQGRTGELFF. The CDR3 DNA is TGTGCCAGCAAGGGACAGGGCAGGACCGGGGAGCTGTTTTTT.

In its sample, this clone was seen once. In DNA form, the CDR3 reads TGTGCCACCAGTGATTTGGGCAGGCGCCCTGGGGAGACCCAGTACTTC. Translating gives CATSDLGRRPGETQYF. The V and J genes are TRBV24-1 and TRBJ2-5; D remains ambiguous. CDR1 and CDR2 (germline): KGHDR, SFDVKD. Trimming left V 0 bases short and J 5 bases short, with 15 bases between. This CDR3 region has 16 residues.

The V and J genes are TRBV29-1 and TRBJ2-6, with 12 bases aligning to TRBD1. The V gene's germline CDR1 is SQVTM and CDR2 ANQGSEA. V shed 4 bases and J 1 base; nucleotides not matched to a gene: 2. This CDR3 region has 16 residues. CDR3 coding DNA: TGCAGCGTTGTGGGACAGGGGGCGTCTGGGGCCAACGTCCTGACTTTC. It specifies CSVVGQGASGANVLTF.

This clone occurred once. This chain links TRBV19 with TRBJ2-5, with D maybe TRBD1 (6 bases). The ends were cut back, 5 bases at V and 5 bases at J, with 15 bases in the middle. The CDR3 contains 14 residues. Germline values: CDR1 LNHDA, CDR2 SQIVND (reference sequence). CDR3 loop: CASSPRRGRETQYF. The CDR3 DNA reads as TGTGCCAGTAGTCCCCGCAGGGGAAGGGAGACCCAGTACTTC.

In the case of this clone: The junction departs from germline at one end; a sequencing error may be responsible. The gene calls are TRBV7-7 and TRBJ2-1; a possible D gene is TRBD2 (5 bases). This CDR3 has 14 amino acids. Per germline, CDR1 SSHAT and CDR2 FNYEAQ (reference sequence). The CDR3 spells CASSLVGSDNEQFF. CDR3 sequence (DNA): TGTGCTAGCAGCTTAGTGGGGAGTGACAATGAGCAGTTCTTC. The full variable domain, completed using reference TRBV7-7 and TRBJ2-1, is GAGVSQSPRYKVTKRGQDVTLRCDPISSHATLYWYQQALGQGPEFLTYFNYEAQPDKSGLPSDRFSAERPEGSISTLTIQRTEQRDSAMYRCASSLVGSDNEQFFGPGTRLTVL.

This clone has a single count. This chain uses TRBV6-2 or TRBV6-3 with TRBJ2-1; TRBD1 aligns across 8 bases. Germline assignment: CDR1 MNHEY and CDR2 SVGEGT. This CDR3 is 14 amino acids long. The V segment lost 2 bases and the J segment 6 bases; nucleotides outside the gene matches: 3. CDR3 residues: CASSYPGGSNEQFF. Here the CDR3 DNA reads TGTGCCAGCAGTTACCCAGGGGGCAGCAATGAGCAGTTCTTC.

This sequence joins TRBV25-1 and TRBJ1-2; the D gene is possibly TRBD1 (5 bases). V lost 4 bases and J 6 bases, leaving 15 bases between the germline ends. This CDR3 is built from 14 residues. Germline CDR1 is MGHDK and CDR2 is SYGVNS. The DNA of the CDR3 is TGTGCCAGCAGTGGTCCAGGGTTTTTTAATGGCTACACCTTC. This codes for CASSGPGFFNGYTF.

This clone was seen repeatedly, ten times or more. The chain uses TRBV27 and TRBJ2-2; 10 bases line up with TRBD2. Germline V gene sequence: CDR1 MNHEY, CDR2 SMNVEV (reference sequence). Trimming at V came to 6 bases and at J to 1 base, leaving 8 bases not matched to a gene. This CDR3 contains 17 residues. The CDR3 DNA sequence: TGTGCCAGCAGACTACAAGCGGGAGGGCTGAACACCGGGGAGCTGTTTTTT. Translation gives CASRLQAGGLNTGELFF.

V is TRBV5-4 and J is TRBJ2-1, with 9 bases matching TRBD2. After removal of 0 bases from V and 0 bases from J, the junction contained 13 bases not matched to a gene. CDR3 length: 20 residues. The germline gives CDR1 SGHNT, CDR2 YYREEE (reference sequence). CDR3 DNA sequence: TGTGCCAGCAGCTTGGGACGTTCTCGGCTAGCGGGGAGCTCCTACAATGAGCAGTTCTTC. This gives the protein CASSLGRSRLAGSSYNEQFF.

This clone was detected ten times or more. The genes are TRBV15 and TRBJ1-1; D is uncertain. CDR1 and CDR2 (germline): LNHNV, YYDKDF (reference sequence). V lost 2 bases and J lost 1, with 8 bases in between. CDR3 size: 14 residues. The CDR3, as DNA: TGTGCCACCAGCAGAACCCGGGGGAACACTGAAGCTTTCTTT. This gives the protein CATSRTRGNTEAFF.

V is TRBV6-2 or TRBV6-3 and J is TRBJ2-1, with D perhaps matching TRBD2 (6 bases). The germline V and J ends were trimmed by 6 bases and 5 bases, with 20 bases remaining between them. The CDR3 contains 16 residues. Per germline, CDR1 MNHEY and CDR2 SVGEGT. CDR3: CASSPGPGEINNEQFF. DNA for the CDR3: TGTGCCAGCAGCCCCGGCCCGGGGGAGATCAACAATGAGCAGTTCTTC.